Listed below are T cell receptor beta chains from one sample, sequenced in a study of OX40 agonist ivuxolimab in advanced cancers. The repertoire was sequenced with immunoSEQ multiplex PCR; TCRdb's copy has only in-frame clones and lacks some. The sample comprises 95,000 to 120,000 clones, 80% to 95% of which are singletons, and about 0.67% rests with the top ten. The sample consisted of CD4+ or CD8+ T cells sorted from blood, taken in a trial of the OX40 agonist ivuxolimab. Every receptor here comes from an adult with an advanced solid tumor such as melanoma, head and neck, liver or kidney cancer. The CDR3 runs from the conserved cysteine through the conserved F or W.

v_call,j_call,cdr3_aa
TRBV7-3,TRBJ2-2,CASSSIGGTGNTGELFF
TRBV19,TRBJ1-2,CASSINLNYGYTF
TRBV6-1,TRBJ1-6,CASSELGTNNSPLHF
TRBV6-6,TRBJ2-5,CASSYPTGTGKETQYF
TRBV6-6,TRBJ2-1,CASSRDYEGSNEQFF
TRBV14,TRBJ1-5,CASSPGLWDSDQPQHF
TRBV7-8,TRBJ2-5,CASSTWDRGQQETQYF
TRBV18,TRBJ1-5,CASSGFGTDNQPQHF
TRBV9,TRBJ1-2,CASSAWLHQGPSFYGYTF
TRBV4-1,TRBJ1-1,CASSLRDRGPNTEAFF
TRBV19,TRBJ2-7,CASSAPGQGKYEQYF
TRBV27,TRBJ1-5,CASSYTGTDASQPQHF
TRBV7-2,TRBJ2-7,CASSHRGGQGFYSYEQYF
TRBV19,TRBJ2-6,CASSIAGAGANVLTF
TRBV15,TRBJ1-4,CATCKGDATNEKLFF
TRBV5-4,TRBJ2-3,CASSLALEVTDTQYF
TRBV5-8,TRBJ2-1,CASPNMPPAQDREQFF
TRBV18,TRBJ2-1,CASSLRGPWDNEQFF